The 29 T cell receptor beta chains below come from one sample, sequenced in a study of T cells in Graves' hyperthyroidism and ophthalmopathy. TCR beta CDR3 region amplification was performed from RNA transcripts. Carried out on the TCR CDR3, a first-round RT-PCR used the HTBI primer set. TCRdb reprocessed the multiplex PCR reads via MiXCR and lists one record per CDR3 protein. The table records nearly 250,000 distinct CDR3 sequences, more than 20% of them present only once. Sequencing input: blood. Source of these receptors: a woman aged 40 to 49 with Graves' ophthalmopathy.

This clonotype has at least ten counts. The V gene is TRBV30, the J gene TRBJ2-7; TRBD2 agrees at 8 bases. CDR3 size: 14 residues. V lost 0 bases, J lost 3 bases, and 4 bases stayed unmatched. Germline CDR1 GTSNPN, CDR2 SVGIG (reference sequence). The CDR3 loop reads CAWSVPAGDYEQYF. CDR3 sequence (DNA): TGTGCCTGGAGTGTACCAGCGGGAGACTACGAGCAGTACTTC. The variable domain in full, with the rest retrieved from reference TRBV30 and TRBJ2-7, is SQTIHQWPATLVQPVGSPLSLECTVEGTSNPNLYWYRQAAGRGLQLLFYSVGIGQISSEVPQNLSASRPQDRQFILSSKKLLLSDSGFYLCAWSVPAGDYEQYFGPGTRLTVT.

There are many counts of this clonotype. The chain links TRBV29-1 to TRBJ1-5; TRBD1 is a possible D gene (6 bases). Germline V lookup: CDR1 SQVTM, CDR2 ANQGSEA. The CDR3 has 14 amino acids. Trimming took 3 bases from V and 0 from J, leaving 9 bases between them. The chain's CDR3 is CSVESGDSNQPQHF. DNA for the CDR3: TGCAGCGTTGAGTCAGGGGATAGCAATCAGCCCCAGCATTTT.

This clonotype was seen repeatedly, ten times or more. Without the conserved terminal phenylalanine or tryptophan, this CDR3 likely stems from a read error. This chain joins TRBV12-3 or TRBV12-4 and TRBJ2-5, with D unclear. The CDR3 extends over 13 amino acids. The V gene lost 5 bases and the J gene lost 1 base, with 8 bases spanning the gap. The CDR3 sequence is CASSRLLQETQYL. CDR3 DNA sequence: TGTGCCAGCAGTCGTCTCCTCCAAGAGACCCAGTACCTC.

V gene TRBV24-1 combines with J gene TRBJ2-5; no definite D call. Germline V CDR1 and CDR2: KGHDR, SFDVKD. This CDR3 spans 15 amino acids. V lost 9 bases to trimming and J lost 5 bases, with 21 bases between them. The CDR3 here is CATGYLGSKKETQYF. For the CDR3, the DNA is TGTGCCACCGGTTACCTGGGATCAAAGAAGGAGACCCAGTACTTC.

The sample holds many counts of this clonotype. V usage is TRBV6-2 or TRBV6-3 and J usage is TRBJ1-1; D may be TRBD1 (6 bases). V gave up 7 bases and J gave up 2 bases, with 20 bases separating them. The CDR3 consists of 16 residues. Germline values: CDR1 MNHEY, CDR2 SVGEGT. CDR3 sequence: CASTYGGQTENTEAFF. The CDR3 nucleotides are TGTGCCAGCACCTACGGGGGGCAGACAGAAAACACTGAAGCTTTCTTT.

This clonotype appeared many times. This chain's CDR3 is CASSSEGYYYGYTF. The CDR3 DNA reads TGTGCCAGCAGTAGCGAGGGCTACTACTATGGCTACACCTTC. This rearrangement joins TRBV7-9 to TRBJ1-2; D remains ambiguous. The CDR3 is 14 residues long. Germline V lookup: CDR1 SEHNR, CDR2 FQNEAQ (reference sequence). Trimming left V 6 bases short and J 3 bases short, with 14 bases between. Full variable domain (outside the CDR3, taken from reference TRBV7-9 and TRBJ1-2): DTGVSQNPRHKITKRGQNVTFRCDPISEHNRLYWYRQTLGQGPEFLTYFQNEAQLEKSRLLSDRFSAERPKGSFSTLEIQRTEQGDSAMYLCASSSEGYYYGYTFGSGTRLTVV.

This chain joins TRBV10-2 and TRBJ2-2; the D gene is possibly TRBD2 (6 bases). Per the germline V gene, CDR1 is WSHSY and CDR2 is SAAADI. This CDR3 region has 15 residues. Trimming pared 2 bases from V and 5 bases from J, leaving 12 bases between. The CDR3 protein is CASSEGGIRTGELFF. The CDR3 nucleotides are TGCGCCAGCAGTGAGGGCGGGATAAGGACCGGGGAGCTGTTTTTT.

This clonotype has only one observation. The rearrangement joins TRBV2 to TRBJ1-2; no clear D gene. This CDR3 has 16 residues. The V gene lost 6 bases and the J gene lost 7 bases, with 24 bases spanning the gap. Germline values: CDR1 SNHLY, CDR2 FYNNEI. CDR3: CASSPRLGVVATGYTF. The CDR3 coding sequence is TGTGCCAGCAGCCCACGTTTAGGTGTAGTTGCGACTGGCTACACCTTC.

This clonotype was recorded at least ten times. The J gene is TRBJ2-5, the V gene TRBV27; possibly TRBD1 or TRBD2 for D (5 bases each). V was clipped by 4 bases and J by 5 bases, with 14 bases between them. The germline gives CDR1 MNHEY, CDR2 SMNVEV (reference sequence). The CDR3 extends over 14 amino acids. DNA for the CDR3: TGTGCCAGCAGTTCGTACGGGACGGCTGAGACCCAGTACTTC. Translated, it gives CASSSYGTAETQYF.

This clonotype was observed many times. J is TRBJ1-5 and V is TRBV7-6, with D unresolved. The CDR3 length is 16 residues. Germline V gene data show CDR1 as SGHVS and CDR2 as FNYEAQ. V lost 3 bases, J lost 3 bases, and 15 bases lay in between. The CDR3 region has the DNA TGTGCCAGCAGCTTTAGAGCCCCGGACTTCAATCAGCCCCAGCATTTT. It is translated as CASSFRAPDFNQPQHF.

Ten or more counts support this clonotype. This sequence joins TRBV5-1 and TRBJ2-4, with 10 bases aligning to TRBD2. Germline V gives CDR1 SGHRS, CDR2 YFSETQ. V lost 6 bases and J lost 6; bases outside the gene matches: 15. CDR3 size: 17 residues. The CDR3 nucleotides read TGCGCCAGCACCAACGGTCGGCTAGCGGGAGACGGAAACATTCAGTACTTC. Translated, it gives CASTNGRLAGDGNIQYF.

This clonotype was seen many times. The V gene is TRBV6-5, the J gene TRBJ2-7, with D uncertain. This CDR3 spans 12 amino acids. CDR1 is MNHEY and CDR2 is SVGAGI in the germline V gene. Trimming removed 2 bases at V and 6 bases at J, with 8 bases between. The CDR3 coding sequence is TGTGCCAGCAGTTACGGTAGTAGCGAGCAGTACTTC. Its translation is CASSYGSSEQYF.

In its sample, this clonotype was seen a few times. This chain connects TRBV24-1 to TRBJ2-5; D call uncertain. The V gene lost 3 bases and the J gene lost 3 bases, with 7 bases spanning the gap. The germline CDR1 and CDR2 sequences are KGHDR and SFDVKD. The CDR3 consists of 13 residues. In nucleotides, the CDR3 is TGTGCCACCAGTGATCCAGAAAAAGAGACCCAGTACTTC. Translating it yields CATSDPEKETQYF.

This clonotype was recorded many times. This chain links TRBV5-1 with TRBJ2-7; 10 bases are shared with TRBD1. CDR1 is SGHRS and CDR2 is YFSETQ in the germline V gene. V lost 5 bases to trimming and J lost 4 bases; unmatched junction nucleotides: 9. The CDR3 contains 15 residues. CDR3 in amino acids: CASRDAGTGEYEQYF. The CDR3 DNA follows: TGCGCCAGCAGGGATGCCGGGACAGGGGAGTACGAGCAGTACTTC.

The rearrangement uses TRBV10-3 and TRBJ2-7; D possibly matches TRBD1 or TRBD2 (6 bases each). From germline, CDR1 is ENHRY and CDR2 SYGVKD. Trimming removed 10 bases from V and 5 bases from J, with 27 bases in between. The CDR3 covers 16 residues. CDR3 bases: TGTGCCACCAAGGACAGCGGGCGCCCGGGATTCAACGAGCAGTACTTC. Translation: CATKDSGRPGFNEQYF.

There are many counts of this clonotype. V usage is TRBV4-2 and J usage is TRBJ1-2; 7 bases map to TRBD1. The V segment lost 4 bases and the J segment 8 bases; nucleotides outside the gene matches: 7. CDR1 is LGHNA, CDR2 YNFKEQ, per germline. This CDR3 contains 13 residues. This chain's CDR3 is CASSLDRVDGYTF. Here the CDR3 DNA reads TGTGCCAGCAGCCTAGACAGGGTGGACGGCTACACCTTC.

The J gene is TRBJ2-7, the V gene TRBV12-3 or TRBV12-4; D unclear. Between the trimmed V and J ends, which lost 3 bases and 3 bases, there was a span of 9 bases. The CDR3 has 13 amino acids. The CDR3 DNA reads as TGTGCCAGCAGTTTTTCAGACTTCTACGAGCAGTACTTC. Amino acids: CASSFSDFYEQYF.

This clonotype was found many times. CDR3 amino acids: CASTPGQSRLSNQPQHF. The DNA for the CDR3 is TGTGCCAGTACCCCAGGGCAGTCCCGCCTAAGCAATCAGCCCCAGCATTTT. The rearrangement joins TRBV19 to TRBJ1-5, with D perhaps TRBD1 (5 bases). The CDR3 is 17 residues long. Trimming removed 7 bases at V and 1 base at J, with 20 bases between. Per the germline V gene, CDR1 is LNHDA and CDR2 is SQIVND (reference sequence).

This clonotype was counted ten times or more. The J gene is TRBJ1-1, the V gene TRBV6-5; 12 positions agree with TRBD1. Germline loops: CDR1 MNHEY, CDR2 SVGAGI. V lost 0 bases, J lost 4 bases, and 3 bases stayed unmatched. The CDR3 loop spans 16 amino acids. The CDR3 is CASSYSGQGAGTEAFF. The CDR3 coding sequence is TGTGCCAGCAGTTACTCGGGACAGGGGGCTGGCACTGAAGCTTTCTTT.

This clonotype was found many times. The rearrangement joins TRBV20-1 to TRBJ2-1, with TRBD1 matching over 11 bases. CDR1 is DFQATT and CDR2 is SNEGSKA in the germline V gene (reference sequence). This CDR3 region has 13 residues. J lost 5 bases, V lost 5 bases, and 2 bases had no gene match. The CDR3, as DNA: TGCAGTGCTGGGACAGGGGGGGACAATGAGCAGTTCTTC. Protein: CSAGTGGDNEQFF.

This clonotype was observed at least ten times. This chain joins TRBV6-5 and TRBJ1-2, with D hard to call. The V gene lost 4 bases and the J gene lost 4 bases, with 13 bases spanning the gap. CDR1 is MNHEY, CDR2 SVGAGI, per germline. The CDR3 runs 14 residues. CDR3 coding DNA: TGTGCCAGCAGTTCCGGGCCCCACCTCTATGGCTACACCTTC. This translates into CASSSGPHLYGYTF.

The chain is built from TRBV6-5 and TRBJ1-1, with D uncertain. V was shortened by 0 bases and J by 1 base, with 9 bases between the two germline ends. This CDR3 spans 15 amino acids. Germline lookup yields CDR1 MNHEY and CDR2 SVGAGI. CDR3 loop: CASSYSNPRNTEAFF. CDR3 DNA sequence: TGTGCCAGCAGTTACTCGAATCCGCGGAACACTGAAGCTTTCTTT.

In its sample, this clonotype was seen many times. The CDR3: CAWSAPGTVNQPQHF. In nucleotides, the CDR3 is TGTGCCTGGAGTGCCCCCGGGACAGTTAATCAGCCCCAGCATTTT. The chain joins TRBV30 to TRBJ1-5, with TRBD1 matching over 7 bases. Germline CDR1 and CDR2: GTSNPN and SVGIG (reference sequence). After removal of 1 base from V and 4 bases from J, the junction contained 7 bases not matched to a gene. This CDR3 has 15 residues.

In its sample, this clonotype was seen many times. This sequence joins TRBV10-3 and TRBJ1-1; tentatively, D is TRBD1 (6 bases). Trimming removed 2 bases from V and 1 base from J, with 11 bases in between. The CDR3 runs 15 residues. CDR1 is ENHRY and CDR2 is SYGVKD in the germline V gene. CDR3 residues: CAISEQGRGNTEAFF. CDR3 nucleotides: TGTGCCATCAGTGAGCAGGGGCGGGGGAACACTGAAGCTTTCTTT.

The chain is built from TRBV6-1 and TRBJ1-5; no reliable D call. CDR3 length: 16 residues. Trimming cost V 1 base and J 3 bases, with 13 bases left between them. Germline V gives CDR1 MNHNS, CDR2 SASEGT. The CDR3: CASSEGRLGNNQPQHF. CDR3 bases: TGTGCCAGCAGTGAAGGACGATTGGGGAACAATCAGCCCCAGCATTTT.

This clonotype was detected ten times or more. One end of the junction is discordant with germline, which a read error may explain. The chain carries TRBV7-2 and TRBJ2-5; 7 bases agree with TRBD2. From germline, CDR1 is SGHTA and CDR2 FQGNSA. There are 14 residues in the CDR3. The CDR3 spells CASSVASGEVTQYF. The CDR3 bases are TGTGCCAGCAGCGTAGCTAGCGGAGAGGTGACCCAGTACTTC. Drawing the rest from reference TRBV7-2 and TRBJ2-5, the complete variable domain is GAGVSQSPSNKVTEKGKDVELRCDPISGHTALYWYRQSLGQGLEFLIYFQGNSAPDKSGLPSDRFSAERTGGSVSTLTIQRTQQEDSAVYLCASSVASGEVTQYFGPGTRLLVL.

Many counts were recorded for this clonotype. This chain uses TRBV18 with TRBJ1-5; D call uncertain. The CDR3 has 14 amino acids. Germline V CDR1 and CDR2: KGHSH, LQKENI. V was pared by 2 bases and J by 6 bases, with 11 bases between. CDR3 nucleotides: TGTGCCAGCTCACCAAGTTGGGGAAGTCAGCCCCAGCATTTT. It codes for CASSPSWGSQPQHF. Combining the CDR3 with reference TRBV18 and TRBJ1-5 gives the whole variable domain NAGVMQNPRHLVRRRGQEARLRCSPMKGHSHVYWYRQLPEEGLKFMVYLQKENIIDESGMPKERFSAEFPKEGPSILRIQQVVRGDSAAYFCASSPSWGSQPQHFGDGTRLSIL.

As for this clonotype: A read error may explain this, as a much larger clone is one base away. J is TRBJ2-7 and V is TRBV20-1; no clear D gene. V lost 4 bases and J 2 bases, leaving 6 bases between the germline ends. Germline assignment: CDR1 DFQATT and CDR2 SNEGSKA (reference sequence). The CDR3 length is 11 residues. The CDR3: CSAIETYEQYF. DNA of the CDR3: TGCAGTGCTATAGAAACCTACGAGCAGTACTTC.

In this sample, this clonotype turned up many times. CDR3 DNA: TGTGCCATCAGGGTGACCGGGACAGGGGAAGACGAGCAGTACTTC. Its protein product is CAIRVTGTGEDEQYF. The chain employs TRBV10-3 and TRBJ2-7; 10 bases align to TRBD1. V dropped 6 bases and J dropped 5; count of bases not matched to a gene: 10. This CDR3 is 15 amino acids long. Germline-derived CDR1 and CDR2 are ENHRY and SYGVKD.